This T cell receptor beta chain comes out of a study of healthy donors' naive CD4 and CD8 T cells (dated by TCRdb to between 2015 and 2017). Turning to the overall study: Donors were chosen to span three age groups (20-25, 40-50 and 60-70 years, over 5 each), with mean age around 46 and half female. Peripheral blood mononuclear cells were obtained from about 18 unrelated, healthy individuals. The TCR alpha libraries followed the same workflow as the beta chain, except for a newly designed primer set that covered all functional IMGT alpha gene variants. The donors were HLA-typed by sequencing at HLA-A, -B, -C, -DRB1, -DQB1 and -DPB1, using the SBTexcellerator protocol, an ABI3130xl analyzer and SBTengine software. The study sequenced rearranged TCR alpha and beta chains from naive CD4+ and CD8+ T cells to test how TCR variation relates to lineage commitment.

Cells with a CD4+CD8-CD45RO-CD45RA+ profile were isolated by FACS and defined as naive CD4+ T cells, and those with a CD8+CD4-CD45RA+CD27bright profile were defined as naive CD8+ T cells. Sorting used antibodies against CD4 (RPA-T4), CD8 (SK1), CD27 (O323), CD45RA (HI100) and CD45RO (UCHL1). As to this clonotype: Its antigen has not been determined. Per-base quality was not reported, and no clone a single base away is much larger than it.

The paper as a whole reports these results and caveats: Possible repertoire bias arising from homeostatic proliferation of naive T cells was not directly addressed. Because the alpha and beta chains were sequenced in bulk, pairing them was not possible, and so effects of the combined chains went unevaluated. Most V and J gene segments were reportedly biased between naive CD4+ and CD8+ cells, consistently across donors and independent of HLA genotype. In both chains, CD4+ lineage was associated with a positively charged CDR3, and CD8+ lineage was associated with a negatively charged CDR3. V genes, J genes and CDR3 charge together appeared to explain about 13% of CD4/CD8 propensity variance, in a largely additive manner.

Reads for this sample came from a 454 GS FLX Titanium. A previously published linear amplification protocol was used to build the TCR libraries, starting from around 520 ng of total RNA. The Roche/454 Genome Sequencer with Titanium chemistry was used for sequencing. In the original analysis: A total of some 80,000 rearranged TCR alpha transcripts were sequenced from 5 of the healthy donors. Unique TCR clonotypes were defined by the CDR3 junction under IMGT nomenclature, and duplicate transcripts were removed. In R 2.13.0, logistic regression modeled CD4 versus CD8 status on V and J genes, adjusting for donor effects, with Bonferroni correction for multiple testing. The raw public reads went through TCRdb reprocessing: fastp at Q25, MiXCR clone calling, in-frame beta chains kept. CDR3 protein sequences are deduplicated, and each keeps its most common genes and DNA. The V and J calls, along with clone size, are taken from TCRdb and not from the paper's own processing. In this sample the table shows around 200,000 distinct CDR3 sequences, around 74% of which occur a single time. The top ten clones comprise 2% to 2.5% of the sample.

Based on the germline V gene, the CDR1 and CDR2 sequences are SQVTM and ANQGSEA. The CDR3, from cysteine to phenylalanine, totals 13 residues. Only the CDR3 DNA stays, 39 bases, in frame from base 1. V has 3 bases trimmed and J has 2 bases trimmed; junction bases matching no gene number 3. Sequenced sample: naive CD4+ and CD8+ T cells sorted from blood, pooled from several donors. The cell subset or site label for this specimen denotes: FACS-sorted naive CD4+ (CD45RO-CD45RA+) and naive CD8+ (CD45RA+CD27bright) T cells. The TCR was taken from a pool of human donors in good health; the sample pools cells from several healthy donors. This chain joins TRBV29-1 to TRBJ1-2; 7 bases in the junction line up with TRBD1. CDR3 protein: CSVEMDRNYGYTF. The DNA is as follows: TGCAGCGTTGAGATGGACAGGAACTATGGCTACACCTTC.